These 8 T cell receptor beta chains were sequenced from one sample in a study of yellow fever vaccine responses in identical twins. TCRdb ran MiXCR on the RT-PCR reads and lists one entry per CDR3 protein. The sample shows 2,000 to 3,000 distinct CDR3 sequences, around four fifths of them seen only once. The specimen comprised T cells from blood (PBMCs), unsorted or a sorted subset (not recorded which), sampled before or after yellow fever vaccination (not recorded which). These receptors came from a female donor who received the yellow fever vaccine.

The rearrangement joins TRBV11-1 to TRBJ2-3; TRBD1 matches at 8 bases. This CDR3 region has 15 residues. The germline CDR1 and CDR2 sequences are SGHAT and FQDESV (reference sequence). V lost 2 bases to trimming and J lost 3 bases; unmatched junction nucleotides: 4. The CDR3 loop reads CASSLQGAPTDTQYF. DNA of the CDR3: TGTGCCAGCAGCTTACAGGGGGCGCCAACAGATACGCAGTATTTT. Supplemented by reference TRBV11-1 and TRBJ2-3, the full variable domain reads EAEVAQSPRYKITEKSQAVAFWCDPISGHATLYWYRQILGQGPELLVQFQDESVVDDSQLPKDRFSAERLKGVDSTLKIQPAELGDSAMYLCASSLQGAPTDTQYFGPGTRLTVL.

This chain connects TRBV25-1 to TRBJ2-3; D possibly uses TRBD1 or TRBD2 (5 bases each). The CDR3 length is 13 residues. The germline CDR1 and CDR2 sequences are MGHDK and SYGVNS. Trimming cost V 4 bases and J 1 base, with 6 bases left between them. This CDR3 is CASSVGGTDTQYF. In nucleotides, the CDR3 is TGTGCCAGCAGTGTGGGGGGCACAGATACGCAGTATTTT.

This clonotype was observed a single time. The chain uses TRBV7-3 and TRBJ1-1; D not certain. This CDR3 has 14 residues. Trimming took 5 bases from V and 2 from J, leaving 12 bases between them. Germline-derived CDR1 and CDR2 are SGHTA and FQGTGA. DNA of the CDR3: TGTGCCAGCAGCCCTCGACGAGAAAACACTGAAGCTTTCTTT. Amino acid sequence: CASSPRRENTEAFF.

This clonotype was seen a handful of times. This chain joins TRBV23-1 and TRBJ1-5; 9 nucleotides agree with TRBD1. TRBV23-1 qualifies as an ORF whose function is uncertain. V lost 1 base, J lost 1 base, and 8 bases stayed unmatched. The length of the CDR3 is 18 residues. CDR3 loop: CASSQWTGASRSNQPQHF. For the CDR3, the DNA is TGCGCCAGCAGTCAATGGACAGGGGCTTCGAGGAGCAATCAGCCCCAGCATTTT.

The CDR3 sequence: CASNHNRKKVEKLFF. The CDR3 DNA reads TGCGCCAGCAACCATAACAGGAAGAAGGTGGAAAAACTGTTTTTT. The gene calls are TRBV23-1 and TRBJ1-4, with a possible D match to TRBD1 (5 bases). TRBV23-1 is an ORF, with its function uncertain. The V gene lost 7 bases and the J gene lost 8 bases, with 20 bases spanning the gap. The CDR3 spans 15 residues.

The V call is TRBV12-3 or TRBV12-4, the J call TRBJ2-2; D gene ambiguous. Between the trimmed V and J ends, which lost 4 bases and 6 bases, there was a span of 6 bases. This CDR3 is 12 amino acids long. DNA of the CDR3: TGTGCCAGCAGTTCGTTCGCCGGGGAGCTGTTTTTT. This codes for CASSSFAGELFF.

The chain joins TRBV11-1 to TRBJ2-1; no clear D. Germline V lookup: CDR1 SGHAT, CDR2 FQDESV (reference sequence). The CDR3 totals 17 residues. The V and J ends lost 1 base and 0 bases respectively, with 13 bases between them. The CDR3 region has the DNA TGTGCCAGCAGCTTAGGAGTCGCGGCTAGCTCCTACAATGAGCAGTTCTTC. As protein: CASSLGVAASSYNEQFF.

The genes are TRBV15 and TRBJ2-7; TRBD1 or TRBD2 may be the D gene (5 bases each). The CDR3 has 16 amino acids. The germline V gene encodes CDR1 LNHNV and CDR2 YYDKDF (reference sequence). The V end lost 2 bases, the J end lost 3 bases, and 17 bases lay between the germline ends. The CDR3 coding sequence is TGTGCCACCAGCAGATCAGACCCGGGACGCCTCTACGAGCAGTACTTC. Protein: CATSRSDPGRLYEQYF.